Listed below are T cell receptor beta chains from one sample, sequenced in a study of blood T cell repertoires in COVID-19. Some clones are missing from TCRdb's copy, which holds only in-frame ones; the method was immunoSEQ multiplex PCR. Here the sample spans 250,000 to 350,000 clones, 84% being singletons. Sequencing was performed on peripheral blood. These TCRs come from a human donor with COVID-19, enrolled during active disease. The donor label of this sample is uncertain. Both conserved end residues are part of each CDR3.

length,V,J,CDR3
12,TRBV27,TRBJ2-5,CASRQGEQTQYF
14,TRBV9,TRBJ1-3,CASSVLSSGNTIYF
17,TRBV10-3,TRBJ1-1,CAIRAGASIGRDTEAFF
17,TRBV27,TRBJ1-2,CASSQSQPGQLNYGYTF
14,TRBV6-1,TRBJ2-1,CASSEGGSYNEQFF
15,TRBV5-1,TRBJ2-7,CASKEGLESSYEQYF
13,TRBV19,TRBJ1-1,CASSTGVDTEAFF
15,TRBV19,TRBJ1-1,CASSSNSPLNTEAFF
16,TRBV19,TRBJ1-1,CASRAAGEGMNTEAFF
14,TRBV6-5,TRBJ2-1,CASIPPGLANEQFF
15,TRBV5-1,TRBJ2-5,CASSGLWGAQETQYF
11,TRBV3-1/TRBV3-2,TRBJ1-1,CASSYSTEAFF
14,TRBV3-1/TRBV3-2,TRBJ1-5,CASSQGRANQPQHF
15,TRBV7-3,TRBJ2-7,CASSLGAQPNGEQYF
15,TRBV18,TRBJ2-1,CASSPGGGLDNEQFF
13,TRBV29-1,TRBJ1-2,CSGGQGDGYGYTF
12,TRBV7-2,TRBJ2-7,CASARDSYEQYF
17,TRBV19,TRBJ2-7,CASSSFRIAESSYEQYF
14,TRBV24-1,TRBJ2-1,CATSDGRAKNEQFF
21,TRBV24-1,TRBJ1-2,CATSDIPGDRGEVTRNYGYTF
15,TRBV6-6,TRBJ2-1,CASSSSSDSHNEQFF
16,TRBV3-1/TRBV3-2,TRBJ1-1,CASSPRLEREGTEAFF
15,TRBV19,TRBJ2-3,CASSRSGRAEDTQYF
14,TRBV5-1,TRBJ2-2,CASSRGLAGGELFF
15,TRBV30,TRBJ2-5,CAWSGSGGATRPQYF
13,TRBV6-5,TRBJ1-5,CASSHDTNQPQHF
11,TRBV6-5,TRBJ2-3,CASSRGDTQYF
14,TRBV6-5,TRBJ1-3,CASSPGGEGNTIYF
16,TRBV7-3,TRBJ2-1,CASSPQEGAAYNEQFF
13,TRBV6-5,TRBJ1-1,CASRTRGNTEAFF
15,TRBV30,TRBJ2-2,CAWSPGLGNTGELFF
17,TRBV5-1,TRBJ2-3,CASSLVGLAGGTDTQYF
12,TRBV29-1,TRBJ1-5,CSVGAGDQPQHF
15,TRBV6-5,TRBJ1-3,CASSYDRGFGNTIYF
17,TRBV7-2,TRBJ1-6,CASSRGGGGRAGSPLHF
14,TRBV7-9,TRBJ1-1,CASSSSGGYTEAFF
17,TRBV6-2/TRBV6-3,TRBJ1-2,CASSYSSVETGVYGYTF
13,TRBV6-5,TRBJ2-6,CASGGSGANVLTF
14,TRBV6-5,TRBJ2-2,CASSSGVNTGELFF
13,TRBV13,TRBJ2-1,CASSTITINEQFF
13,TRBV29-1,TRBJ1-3,CSVEIVSGNTIYF
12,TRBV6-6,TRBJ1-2,CASTGTGNGYTF
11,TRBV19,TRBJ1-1,CASSEGDEAFF
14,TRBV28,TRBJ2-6,CASSRTGDANVLTF
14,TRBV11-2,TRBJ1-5,CASSLANSNQPQHF
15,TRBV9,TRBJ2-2,CASSRPQGGTGELFF
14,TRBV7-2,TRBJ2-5,CASSSFAVQETQYF
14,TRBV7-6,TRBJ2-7,CASSLLEVAGEQYF
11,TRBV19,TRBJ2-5,CASRSGETQYF
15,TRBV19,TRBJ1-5,CASSIRTASNQPQHF
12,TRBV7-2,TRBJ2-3,CAGAGDTDTQYF
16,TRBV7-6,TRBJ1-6,CASSLGGWSDNSPLHF
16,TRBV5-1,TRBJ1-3,CASSFQGARNGNTIYF
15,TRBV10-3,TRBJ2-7,CAISESRGTTYEQYF